The text below deals with one TCR beta chain. The antigen is unknown. V was pared by 0 bases and J by 6 bases, with 5 bases between. The CDR3 has 13 residues. The germline gives CDR1 LGHNA, CDR2 YNFKEQ. This sample was included in a study of T cell clonotyping in hematopoietic cell transplantation. Broader study findings: Higher Inverse Simpson Index values in graft donor and pretransplant recipient predicted broader posttransplant TCR diversity. No sorting was done, leaving CD4 and CD8 contributions mixed.

Data came from immunoSEQ multiplex PCR; TCRdb stores just in-frame clones and leaves some out. This table holds some 8,300 clones, roughly 85% found once. Samples: about 28 days before transplant, then days 30, 100 and 180 after. The sequence was obtained from a female patient under 45 who had an allogeneic stem cell transplant, so the T cells may come from the graft donor. Some clones in this sample may be carry-over from other donors' samples. This chain uses TRBV4-2 with TRBJ2-2; D is unclear. The material was PBMCs, obtained 180 days after allogeneic stem cell transplant. CDR3 nucleotides: TGTGCCAGCAGCCAAGATCGAGCCGGGGAGCTGTTTTTT. Translated: CASSQDRAGELFF.